Given below is one TCR beta chain in context. No antigen is known for it. No base-level quality is on record; no much larger clone is a single base apart. One collaborating source in Seattle enrolled patients during active infection and followed them longitudinally through the course of disease. The collaborating institutions used their own protocols to collect whole blood in K2EDTA tubes. For TCRbeta analysis, collaborator samples were shipped as frozen whole blood, as isolated PBMCs, or as DNA extracted from either sample type. This sample is drawn from a study of blood T cell repertoires in COVID-19 (dated by TCRdb to 2019 to 2021). Turning to the overall study: The collaborator samples originated in the United States, Italy and Spain and spanned the acute and convalescent phases of COVID-19. The material from the prospective study consisted of cDNA or gDNA derived from T cells, B-cell-depleted T cells, or PBMCs. The repertoires were made available in a free public database intended to serve as a resource for research on the immune response to SARS-CoV-2. Deeply sampled blood TCRbeta repertoires from subjects exposed to, actively infected with, or recovered from COVID-19 were included in the dataset. A de-identified subject ID, COVID-19 status, age in years and sex were almost always included in the sample metadata. The samples were drawn from the first 160 participants of the ongoing ImmuneRACE study and from 950 to 1,500 subjects provided by 6 global collaborators. Where available, HLA class I and class II types were taken from metadata supplied by the sample provider and were not determined by assay-based typing. General conclusions and limits of the study: How much clinical and demographic metadata was included differed by source and by participant, and the metadata was provided uncurated.

From the cysteine up to the phenylalanine, the CDR3 has a length of 16 residues. CDR3 DNA is the only sequence kept; it has 48 bases, read in frame from the first base. The germline V gene supplies CDR1 SGHDT and CDR2 YYEEEE. Trimming costs V 4 bases and J 4 bases, and their ends lie 21 bases apart. TCRbeta CDR3 regions were amplified from genomic DNA using the immunoSEQ Assay, a bias-controlled multiplex PCR. As for the original processing: The number of nucleated cells in each sample was estimated by amplification of reference gene primers within the assay. To quantify the absolute abundance of each unique TCRbeta CDR3 rearrangement, sequence reads were collapsed and filtered. For each sample, productive Simpson clonality was calculated as the square root of Simpson's diversity index over productive rearrangements. TCRdb re-hosts the immuneACCESS table, in-frame sequences only. Its copies lack some clones; in the studies checked, an unresolved V gene accounts for under half of them, and the cause for the rest is not known. From that table come the V and J calls and clone size; the DNA was used to work out D and trimming. In all, the sample holds more than 60,000 clones, and about 80% of those were seen once. The ten most abundant clones make up roughly 13% of the sample.

The clonotype originates from a man in his fifties with COVID-19, enrolled during active disease. This chain is built from TRBV5-6 and TRBJ2-7; tentative D gene TRBD1, with 5 bases matching. Sample: peripheral blood. Read as DNA, the sequence is TGTGCCAGCAGCCCGGTGGGGCAGGGCCGGTCTTACGAGCAGTACTTC. Its coded protein is CASSPVGQGRSYEQYF.